The source of this T cell receptor (beta chain) is a study of blood T cell repertoires in COVID-19. The wider study: Acute and convalescent COVID-19 samples came from the United States, Italy and Spain. T cells, B-cell-depleted T cells, or PBMCs supplied cDNA or gDNA.

In its sample, this clone was seen once. This CDR3 has 17 residues. Trimming removed 2 bases at V and 1 base at J, with 15 bases between. Authors' analysis steps: Amplification of reference gene primers was used by the study to estimate nucleated cell counts. TCRdb's copy holds only in-frame clones and misses some; the assay was immunoSEQ multiplex PCR. V, J and clone size derive from that table, while D and trimming were established from the DNA sequence. This repertoire shows about 120,000 clones, 90% found once; its top ten account for under 2%. The sequenced sample consisted of peripheral blood. The chain employs TRBV23-1 and TRBJ2-1, with D perhaps matching TRBD1 (6 bases). TRBV23-1 qualifies as an ORF whose function is uncertain. The TCR originated in a human donor with active COVID-19. The donor label of this sample is uncertain. This CDR3 reads CASSQTNRVISYNEQFF. CDR3 bases: TGCGCCAGCAGTCAAACTAACAGGGTTATTTCCTACAATGAGCAGTTCTTC.